The 7 T cell receptor beta chains below come from one sample, sequenced in a study of molecular identifiers for immune sequencing clone quantification. TCRdb re-analysed the PCR reads in MiXCR, keeping a single row per CDR3 protein. This sample has about 100,000 distinct CDR3 sequences, with roughly a fifth found just once. The sequencing input was naive CD8+ T cells from blood, with Jurkat cell RNA spiked in. The subset here: FACS-sorted CD8+CD4-CCR7+CD45RA+ naive T cells. These receptors were collected from a human donor in good health. Some libraries in this study had Jurkat cell RNA spiked in.

This chain links TRBV27 with TRBJ1-5, with D possibly TRBD1 on 6 matching bases. V was shortened by 6 bases and J by 4 bases, with 13 bases between the two germline ends. CDR1 is MNHEY, CDR2 SMNVEV, per germline (reference sequence). The length of the CDR3 is 14 residues. The CDR3 here is CASRSTGENQPQHF. CDR3 in DNA: TGTGCCAGCAGATCGACAGGAGAGAATCAGCCCCAGCATTTT.

This clonotype was detected many times. This sequence joins TRBV20-1 and TRBJ1-1; maybe TRBD1 (5 bases). Germline CDR1 and CDR2: DFQATT and SNEGSKA (reference sequence). The CDR3 extends over 14 amino acids. The CDR3 region has the DNA TGCACCACCGGGCAGGGCCAGACGGGAACTGAAGCTTTCTTT. Its translation: CTTGQGQTGTEAFF.

There are many counts of this clonotype. V and J are TRBV5-1 and TRBJ2-7; no firm D call. With 0 bases removed from V and 2 bases from J, the gap between germline ends came to 6 bases. The CDR3 contains 13 residues. Germline V lookup: CDR1 SGHRS, CDR2 YFSETQ. The DNA of the CDR3 is TGCGCCAGCAGCTTGGGTCCTGCCTACGAGCAGTACTTC. Translating it yields CASSLGPAYEQYF. The full variable domain, with the rest looked up from reference TRBV5-1 and TRBJ2-7, is KAGVTQTPRYLIKTRGQQVTLSCSPISGHRSVSWYQQTPGQGLQFLFEYFSETQRNKGNFPGRFSGRQFSNSRSEMNVSTLELGDSALYLCASSLGPAYEQYFGPGTRLTVT.

With regard to this clonotype: A much larger clone is a single base away; this may be a read error. The chain joins TRBV20-1 to TRBJ2-2; possible D gene TRBD2, 6 bases. The CDR3 totals 16 residues. Looked up from germline, CDR1 is DFQATT and CDR2 is SNEGSKA (reference sequence). CDR3 DNA: TGCAGTGCTAGAGATATACTAGCATCGAACACCGGGGGGCTGTTTTTT. This sequence encodes CSARDILASNTGGLFF.

At least ten counts were recorded for this clonotype. V and J are TRBV7-2 and TRBJ1-6; no firm D call. This CDR3 contains 15 residues. Between the trimmed V and J ends, which lost 1 base and 9 bases, there was a span of 13 bases. CDR1 and CDR2 from the germline V gene are SGHTA and FQGNSA. CDR3 coding DNA: TGTGCCAGCAGCTTAGAGACCGGTTTTGCTTCACCCCTCCACTTT. Its translation is CASSLETGFASPLHF.

On this clonotype itself: A much larger clone differs from this one at a single base, so this may be a read error. The rearrangement links TRBV28 to TRBJ2-5; TRBD1 matches 10 bases. This CDR3 comprises 14 residues. Germline V CDR1 and CDR2: MDHEN, SYDVKM. The V and J ends lost 6 bases and 6 bases, in that order; junction bases with no gene match: 7. The CDR3 spells CASRIRDRGKTQYF. CDR3 nucleotide sequence: TGTGCCAGCAGGATCCGGGACAGGGGCAAGACCCAGTACTTC.

With regard to this clonotype: One end of the junction does not line up with germline, which may come from a read error. The rearrangement joins TRBV6-2 or TRBV6-3 to TRBJ1-1; D gene unclear. The CDR3 length is 14 residues. The V gene's germline CDR1 is MNHEY and CDR2 SVGEGT. In nucleotides, the CDR3 is TGTGCCGGCAGTTACTCGGGCAGGAGCACTGAAGCTTTCTTT. Protein product: CAGSYSGRSTEAFF.